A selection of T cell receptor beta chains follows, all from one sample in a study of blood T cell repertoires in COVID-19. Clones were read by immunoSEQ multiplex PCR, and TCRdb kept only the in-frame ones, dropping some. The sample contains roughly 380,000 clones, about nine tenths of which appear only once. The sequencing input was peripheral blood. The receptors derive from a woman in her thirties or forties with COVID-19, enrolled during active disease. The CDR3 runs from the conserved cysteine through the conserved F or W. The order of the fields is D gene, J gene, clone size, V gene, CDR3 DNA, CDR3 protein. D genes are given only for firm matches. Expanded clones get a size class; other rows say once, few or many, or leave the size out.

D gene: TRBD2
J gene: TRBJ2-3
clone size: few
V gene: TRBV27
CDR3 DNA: TGTGCCAGCAGGCTAGCGGGCACAGATACGCAGTATTTT
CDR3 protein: CASRLAGTDTQYF

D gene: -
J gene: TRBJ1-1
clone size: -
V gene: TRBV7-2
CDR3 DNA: TGTGCCAGCAGCTTAGGTCAGGGTATTGAAGCTTTCTTT
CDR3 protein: CASSLGQGIEAFF

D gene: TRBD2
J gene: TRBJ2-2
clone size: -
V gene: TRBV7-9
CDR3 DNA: TGTGCCAGCAGCTTAGCTGGCGGGAGGACCGGGGAGCTGTTTTTT
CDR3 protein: CASSLAGGRTGELFF

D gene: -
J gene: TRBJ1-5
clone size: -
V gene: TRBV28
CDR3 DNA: TGTGCCAGCAGTTTATGGACAGGTACTAGCAATCAGCCCCAGCATTTT
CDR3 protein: CASSLWTGTSNQPQHF

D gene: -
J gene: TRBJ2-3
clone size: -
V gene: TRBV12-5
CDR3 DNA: TGTGCTAGTGGTCAGCAGCGAGATACGCAGTATTTT
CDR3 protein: CASGQQRDTQYF

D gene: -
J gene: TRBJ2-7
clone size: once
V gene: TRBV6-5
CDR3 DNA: TGTGCCAGCGGCAGGGGTGACAGTTCTCGAGAGCAGTACTTC
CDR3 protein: CASGRGDSSREQYF

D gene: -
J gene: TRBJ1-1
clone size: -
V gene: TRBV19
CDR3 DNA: TGTGCCAGTAGTATACGACTAATGAACACTGAAGCTTTCTTT
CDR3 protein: CASSIRLMNTEAFF

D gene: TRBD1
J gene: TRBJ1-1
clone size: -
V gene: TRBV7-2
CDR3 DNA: TGTGCCAGCAGCTTGAAATCAGGGGGCACTGAAGCTTTCTTT
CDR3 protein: CASSLKSGGTEAFF

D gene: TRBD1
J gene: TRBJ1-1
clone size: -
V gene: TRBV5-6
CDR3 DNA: TGTGCCAGCAGCTTTAGGCCCGACAGGGTGGTACCAATTGAAGCTTTCTTT
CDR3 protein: CASSFRPDRVVPIEAFF

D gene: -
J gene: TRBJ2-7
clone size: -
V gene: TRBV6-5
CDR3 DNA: TGTGCCAGCAGTTACCGGGCGGGGCCCTTTCCCTACGAGCAGTACTTC
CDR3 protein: CASSYRAGPFPYEQYF

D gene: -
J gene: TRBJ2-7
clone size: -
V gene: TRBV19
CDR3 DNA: TGTGCCAGTAGTATGGTAGGACACCTCTACGAGCAGTACTTC
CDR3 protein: CASSMVGHLYEQYF

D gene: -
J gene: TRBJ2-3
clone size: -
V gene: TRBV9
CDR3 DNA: TGTGCCAGCAGTGTACGGGGAGATACGCAGTATTTT
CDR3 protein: CASSVRGDTQYF

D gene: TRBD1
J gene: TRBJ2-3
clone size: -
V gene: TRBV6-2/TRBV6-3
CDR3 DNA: TGTGCCAGCAGTTACGGCAGGGGGTCCACAGATACGCAGTATTTT
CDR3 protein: CASSYGRGSTDTQYF

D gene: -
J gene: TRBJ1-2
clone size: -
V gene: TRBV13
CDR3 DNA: TGTGCCAGCAGCTTAGGAGTAGCTAACTATGGCTACACCTTC
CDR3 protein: CASSLGVANYGYTF

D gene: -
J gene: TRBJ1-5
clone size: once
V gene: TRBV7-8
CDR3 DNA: TGTGCCAGCAGCCCTGACAAGGCCAATCAGCCCCAGCATTTT
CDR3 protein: CASSPDKANQPQHF

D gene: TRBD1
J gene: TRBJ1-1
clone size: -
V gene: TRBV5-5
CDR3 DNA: TGTGCCAGCAGCTTGGGGACAGGCTTTGAAGCTTTCTTT
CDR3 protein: CASSLGTGFEAFF

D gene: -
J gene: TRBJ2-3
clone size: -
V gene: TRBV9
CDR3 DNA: TGTGCCAGCAGCCTCTCGGGACAAGGCGGAACAGATACGCAGTATTTT
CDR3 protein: CASSLSGQGGTDTQYF

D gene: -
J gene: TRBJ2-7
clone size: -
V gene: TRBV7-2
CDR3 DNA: TGTGCCAGCAGCCATCGGGGGACCATCTACGAGCAGTACTTC
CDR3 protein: CASSHRGTIYEQYF

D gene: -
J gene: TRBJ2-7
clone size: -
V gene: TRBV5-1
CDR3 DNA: TGCGCCAGCAGCTTGTTTGGGGGGTCCCCTCCGGACGAGCAGTACTTC
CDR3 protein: CASSLFGGSPPDEQYF

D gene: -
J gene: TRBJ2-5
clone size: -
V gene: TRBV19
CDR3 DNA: TGTGCCAGTAGTATGAAGCCCTGGGAGACCCAGTACTTC
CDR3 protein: CASSMKPWETQYF

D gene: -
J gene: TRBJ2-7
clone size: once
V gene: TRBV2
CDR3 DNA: TGTGCCAGCAGTACCTCGCCAGGGGCCTACGAGCAGTACTTC
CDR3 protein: CASSTSPGAYEQYF

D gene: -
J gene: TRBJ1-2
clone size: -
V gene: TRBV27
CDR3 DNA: TGTGCCAGCAGCAATACAGGGTCGGACTATGGCTACACCTTC
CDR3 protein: CASSNTGSDYGYTF